Listed here are 3 T cell receptor beta chains from one sample, sequenced in a study of T cells in localized non-small cell lung cancer. TCRdb keeps only in-frame clones here, not all; method: immunoSEQ multiplex PCR. The table has fewer than 40,000 clones, about 85% seen once. This material consisted of peripheral blood mononuclear cells, taken before any cancer treatment. Source of these receptors: a man between 35 and 75 years old with stage III lung adenocarcinoma.

The chain carries TRBV7-9 and TRBJ2-7; 8 bases agree with TRBD2. The CDR3 is 12 amino acids. Germline assignment: CDR1 SEHNR and CDR2 FQNEAQ (reference sequence). The V gene end was trimmed by 1 base and the J gene end by 9 bases; junction bases not matched to a gene: 2. CDR3 DNA sequence: TGTGCCAGCAGCTTAGGAGGACTAGCGCAGTACTTC. Translation gives CASSLGGLAQYF.

The rearrangement joins TRBV5-6 to TRBJ1-2; 12 bases are a match to TRBD1. This CDR3 has 15 residues. V gave up 2 bases and J gave up 4 bases; unmatched junction bases: 3. CDR1 and CDR2 from the germline V gene are SGHDT and YYEEEE. The CDR3 DNA reads as TGTGCCAGCAGCTTCGGGACAGGGGGCCCCTATGGCTACACCTTC. It encodes CASSFGTGGPYGYTF.

The DNA for the CDR3 is TGTGCCAGCAGCTTGAGACTAGCGGGGGGGCCTTCGGAGACCCAGTACTTC. As protein: CASSLRLAGGPSETQYF. The chain is built from TRBV5-4 and TRBJ2-5; 14 bases map to TRBD2. CDR1 and CDR2 (germline): SGHNT, YYREEE (reference sequence). J gave up 5 bases and V 1 base, and 7 bases lay outside the gene matches. This CDR3 has 17 amino acids.